This T cell receptor (beta chain) was obtained from a study of response to subunit inactivated influenza vaccine. Trimming cost V 3 bases and J 5 bases, with 14 bases left between them. CDR3 size: 15 residues. Germline V CDR1 and CDR2: LNHDA, SQIVND (reference sequence). In TCRdb, the RT-PCR reads were re-called with MiXCR into one record per CDR3 protein. The sample has some 200,000 distinct CDR3 sequences, 12% seen once. These data were also filed under a second study, of T cells expressing NK-cell markers. That source adds: With UMIs, 5'RACE template switching was used to make TCR beta cDNA. One of the eight sequenced donors was seronegative, whereas the other seven were HCMV-seropositive.

This TCR was recovered from a man aged 50 to 59 who received an inactivated influenza vaccine. The source material was CD8+ T cells sorted from PBMCs, sampled roughly 12 days after vaccination. V gene TRBV19 combines with J gene TRBJ2-1; weak D call: TRBD2 (6 bases). The CDR3 bases are TGTGCCAGTAGTATTGGAGGGAGTAAGCACAATGAGCAGTTCTTC. It yields the protein CASSIGGSKHNEQFF.